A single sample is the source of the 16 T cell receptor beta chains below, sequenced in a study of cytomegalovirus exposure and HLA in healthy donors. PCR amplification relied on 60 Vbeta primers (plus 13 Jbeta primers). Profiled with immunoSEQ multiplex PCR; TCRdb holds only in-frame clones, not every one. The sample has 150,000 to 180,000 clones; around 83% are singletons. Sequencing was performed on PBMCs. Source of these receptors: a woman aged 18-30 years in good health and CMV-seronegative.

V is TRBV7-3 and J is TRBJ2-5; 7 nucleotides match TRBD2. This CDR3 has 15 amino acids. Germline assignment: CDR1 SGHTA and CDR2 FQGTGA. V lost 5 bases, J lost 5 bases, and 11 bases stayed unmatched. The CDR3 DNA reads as TGTGCCAGCAGCCCCCGTGGCGGGCGGGGGGAGACCCAGTACTTC. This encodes CASSPRGGRGETQYF.

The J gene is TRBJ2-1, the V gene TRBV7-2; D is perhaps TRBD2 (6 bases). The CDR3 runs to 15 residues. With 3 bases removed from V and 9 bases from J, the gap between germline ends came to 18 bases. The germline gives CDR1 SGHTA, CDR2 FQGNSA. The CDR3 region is CASSFQAGALGEQFF. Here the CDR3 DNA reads TGTGCCAGCAGCTTCCAAGCGGGCGCGCTTGGTGAGCAGTTCTTC.

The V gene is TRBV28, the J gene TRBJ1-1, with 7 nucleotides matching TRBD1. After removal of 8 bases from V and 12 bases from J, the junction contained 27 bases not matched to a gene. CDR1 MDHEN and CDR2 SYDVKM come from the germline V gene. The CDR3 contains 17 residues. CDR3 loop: CASLDDREGVLAAGTFF. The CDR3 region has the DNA TGTGCCAGCCTAGACGACAGGGAAGGGGTTCTGGCTGCGGGGACTTTCTTT.

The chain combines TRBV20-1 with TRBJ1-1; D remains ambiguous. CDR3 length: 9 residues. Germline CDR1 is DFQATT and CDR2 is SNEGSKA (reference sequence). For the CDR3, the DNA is TGCCGGGTGAACACTGAAGCTTTCTTT. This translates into CRVNTEAFF.

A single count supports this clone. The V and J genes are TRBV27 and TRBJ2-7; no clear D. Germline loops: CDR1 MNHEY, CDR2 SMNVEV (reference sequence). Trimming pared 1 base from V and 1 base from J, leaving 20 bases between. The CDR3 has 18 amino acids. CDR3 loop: CASSLYGLISDGSYEQYF. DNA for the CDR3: TGTGCCAGCAGTTTATATGGCCTAATTTCAGACGGGTCCTACGAGCAGTACTTC.

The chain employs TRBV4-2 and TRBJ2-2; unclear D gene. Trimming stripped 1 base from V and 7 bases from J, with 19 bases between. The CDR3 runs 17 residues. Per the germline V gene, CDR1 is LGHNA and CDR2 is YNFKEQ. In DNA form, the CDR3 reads TGTGCCAGCAGCCAAGTTCTAGGAGATCTCGCGAGCGGGGAGCTGTTTTTT. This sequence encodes CASSQVLGDLASGELFF.

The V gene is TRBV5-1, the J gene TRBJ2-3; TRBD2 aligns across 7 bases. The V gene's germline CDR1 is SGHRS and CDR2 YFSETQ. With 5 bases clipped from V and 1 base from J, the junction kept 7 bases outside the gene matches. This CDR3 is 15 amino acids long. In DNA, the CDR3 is TGCGCCAGCAGGGTGAGCGGGGATCGCACAGATACGCAGTATTTT. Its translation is CASRVSGDRTDTQYF. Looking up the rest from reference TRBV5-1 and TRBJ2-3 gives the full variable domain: KAGVTQTPRYLIKTRGQQVTLSCSPISGHRSVSWYQQTPGQGLQFLFEYFSETQRNKGNFPGRFSGRQFSNSRSEMNVSTLELGDSALYLCASRVSGDRTDTQYFGPGTRLTVL.

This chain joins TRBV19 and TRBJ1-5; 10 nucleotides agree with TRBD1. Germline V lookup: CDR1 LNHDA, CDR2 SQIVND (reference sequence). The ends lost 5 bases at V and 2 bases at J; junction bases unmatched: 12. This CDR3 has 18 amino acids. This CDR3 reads CASSPRDRGLMGNQPQHF. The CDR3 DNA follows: TGTGCCAGTAGTCCCCGGGACAGGGGCCTTATGGGCAATCAGCCCCAGCATTTT.

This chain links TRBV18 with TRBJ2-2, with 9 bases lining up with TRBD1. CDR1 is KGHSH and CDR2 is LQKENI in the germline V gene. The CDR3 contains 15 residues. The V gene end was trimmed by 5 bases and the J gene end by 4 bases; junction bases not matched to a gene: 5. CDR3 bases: TGTGCCAGCTCATTACAGGGGGCGCCCACCGGGGAGCTGTTTTTT. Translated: CASSLQGAPTGELFF.

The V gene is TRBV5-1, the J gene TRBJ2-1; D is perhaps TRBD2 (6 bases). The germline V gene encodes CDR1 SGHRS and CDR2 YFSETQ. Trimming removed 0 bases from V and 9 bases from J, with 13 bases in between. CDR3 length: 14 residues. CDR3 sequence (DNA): TGCGCCAGCAGCTTGGCTACCGGGAGTGGTGAGCAGTTCTTC. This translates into CASSLATGSGEQFF.

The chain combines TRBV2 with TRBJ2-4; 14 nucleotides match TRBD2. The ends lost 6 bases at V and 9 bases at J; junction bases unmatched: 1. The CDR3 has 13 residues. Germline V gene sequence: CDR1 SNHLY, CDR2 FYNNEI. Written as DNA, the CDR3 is TGTGCCAGCAGGGGACTAGCGGGGGCCATTCAGTACTTC. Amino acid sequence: CASRGLAGAIQYF.

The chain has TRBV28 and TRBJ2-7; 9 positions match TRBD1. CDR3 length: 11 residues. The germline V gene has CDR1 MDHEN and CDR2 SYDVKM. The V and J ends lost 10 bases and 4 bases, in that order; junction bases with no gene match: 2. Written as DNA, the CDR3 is TGTGCCATTGGGACAGGGTACGAGCAGTACTTC. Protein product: CAIGTGYEQYF. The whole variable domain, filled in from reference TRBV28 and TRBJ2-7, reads DVKVTQSSRYLVKRTGEKVFLECVQDMDHENMFWYRQDPGLGLRLIYFSYDVKMKEKGDIPEGYSVSREKKERFSLILESASTNQTSMYLCAIGTGYEQYFGPGTRLTVT.

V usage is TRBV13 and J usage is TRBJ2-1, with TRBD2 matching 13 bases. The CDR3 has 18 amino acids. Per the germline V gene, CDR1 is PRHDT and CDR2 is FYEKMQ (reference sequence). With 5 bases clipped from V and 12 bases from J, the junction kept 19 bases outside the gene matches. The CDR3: CASSRTGLAGDPVQGQFF. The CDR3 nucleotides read TGTGCCAGCAGCCGTACCGGACTAGCGGGGGACCCTGTACAGGGGCAGTTCTTC.

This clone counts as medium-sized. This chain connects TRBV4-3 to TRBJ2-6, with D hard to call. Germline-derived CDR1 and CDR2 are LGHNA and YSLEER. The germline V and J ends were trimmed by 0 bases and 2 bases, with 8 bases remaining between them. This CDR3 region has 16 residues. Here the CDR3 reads CASSQEAGAGANVLTF. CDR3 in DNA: TGCGCCAGCAGCCAAGAGGCCGGAGCTGGGGCCAACGTCCTGACTTTC.

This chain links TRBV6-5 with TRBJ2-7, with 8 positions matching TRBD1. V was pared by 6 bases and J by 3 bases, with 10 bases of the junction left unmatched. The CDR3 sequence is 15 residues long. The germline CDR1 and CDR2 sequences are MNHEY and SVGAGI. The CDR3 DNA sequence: TGTGCCAGCAGCCCCTGGGGACAGGACATCTACGAGCAGTACTTC. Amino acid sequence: CASSPWGQDIYEQYF.

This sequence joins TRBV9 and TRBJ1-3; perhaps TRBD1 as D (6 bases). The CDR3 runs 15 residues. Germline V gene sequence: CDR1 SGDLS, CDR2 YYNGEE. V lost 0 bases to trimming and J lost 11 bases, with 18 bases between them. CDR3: CASSVAETGSVPIYF. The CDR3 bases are TGTGCCAGCAGCGTAGCGGAGACAGGTTCGGTCCCCATATATTTT.